The 21 T cell receptor beta chains listed next were all sequenced from one sample in a study of T cell responses to AZD1222 COVID-19 vaccine. The assay was immunoSEQ multiplex PCR, and TCRdb's table has in-frame clones only and misses some. The sample has approximately 100,000 clones, 91% seen once. This sample comprised peripheral blood, obtained on day 0 of AZD1222 vaccination. The receptor set was obtained from an adult in good health.

The chain carries TRBV7-2 and TRBJ1-2; D gene ambiguous. This CDR3 region has 13 residues. V dropped 3 bases and J dropped 6 bases, with 11 bases sitting between them. CDR1 SGHTA and CDR2 FQGNSA come from the germline V gene. In DNA, the CDR3 is TGTGCCAGCAGCTTCGACCGGGAAGATGGCTACACCTTC. This gives the protein CASSFDREDGYTF. Drawing the rest from reference TRBV7-2 and TRBJ1-2, the complete variable domain is GAGVSQSPSNKVTEKGKDVELRCDPISGHTALYWYRQSLGQGLEFLIYFQGNSAPDKSGLPSDRFSAERTGGSVSTLTIQRTQQEDSAVYLCASSFDREDGYTFGSGTRLTVV.

V is TRBV7-2 and J is TRBJ1-5; tentatively, D is TRBD1 (5 bases). Germline V lookup: CDR1 SGHTA, CDR2 FQGNSA. Trimming left V 10 bases short and J 1 base short, with 26 bases between. This CDR3 has 18 residues. The CDR3 sequence: CAIEPRQGRVVSNQPQHF. CDR3 sequence (DNA): TGTGCCATCGAGCCTAGGCAGGGAAGGGTGGTGAGCAATCAGCCCCAGCATTTT. The whole variable domain, remainder taken from reference TRBV7-2 and TRBJ1-5, is GAGVSQSPSNKVTEKGKDVELRCDPISGHTALYWYRQSLGQGLEFLIYFQGNSAPDKSGLPSDRFSAERTGGSVSTLTIQRTQQEDSAVYLCAIEPRQGRVVSNQPQHFGDGTRLSIL.

V gene TRBV6-5 combines with J gene TRBJ1-1; D remains unclear. V was shortened by 6 bases and J by 1 base, with 9 bases between the two germline ends. Germline V gives CDR1 MNHEY, CDR2 SVGAGI. The CDR3 sequence is 13 residues long. The CDR3 sequence is CASSLQPNTEAFF. The CDR3, as DNA: TGTGCCAGCAGCCTACAACCGAACACTGAAGCTTTCTTT.

This clone was recorded once. This sequence joins TRBV6-2 or TRBV6-3 and TRBJ2-7, with 11 positions matching TRBD1. Germline V gives CDR1 MNHEY, CDR2 SVGEGT. J lost 3 bases, V lost 2 bases, and 12 bases had no gene match. This CDR3 has 18 residues. DNA of the CDR3: TGTGCCAGCAGTTACCGGAGAGGGTGGGGACAGGGGGTCTACGAGCAGTACTTC. Translation gives CASSYRRGWGQGVYEQYF.

This chain connects TRBV30 to TRBJ1-2; D is undetermined. The CDR3 sequence is 13 residues long. Germline CDR1 reads GTSNPN; CDR2 reads SVGIG (reference sequence). The V end lost 0 bases, the J end lost 4 bases, and 9 bases lay between the germline ends. Here the CDR3 DNA reads TGTGCCTGGAGTGTAGAGGTGTTCTATGGCTACACCTTC. Translating it yields CAWSVEVFYGYTF.

V usage is TRBV30 and J usage is TRBJ2-2; D is unclear. CDR3 length equals 13 residues. CDR1 is GTSNPN and CDR2 is SVGIG in the germline V gene (reference sequence). The V gene lost 2 bases and the J gene lost 6 bases, with 10 bases spanning the gap. The chain's CDR3 is CAWSLRLAGELFF. Here the CDR3 DNA reads TGTGCCTGGAGTCTCCGTTTAGCCGGGGAGCTGTTTTTT.

The chain couples TRBV10-2 to TRBJ1-1; D is uncertain. V was clipped by 2 bases and J by 4 bases, with 11 bases between them. The CDR3 runs 14 residues. CDR1 and CDR2 (germline): WSHSY, SAAADI. The CDR3 is CASSEGEVVTEAFF. CDR3 DNA: TGCGCCAGCAGTGAGGGGGAGGTGGTCACTGAAGCTTTCTTT.

The chain combines TRBV19 with TRBJ1-1; D unclear. V was clipped by 8 bases and J by 0 bases, with 13 bases between them. The germline V gene has CDR1 LNHDA and CDR2 SQIVND (reference sequence). There are 14 residues in the CDR3. CDR3 protein: CASARQLMNTEAFF. CDR3 coding DNA: TGTGCCAGTGCGAGGCAGCTTATGAACACTGAAGCTTTCTTT. The whole variable domain, filled in from reference TRBV19 and TRBJ1-1, reads DGGITQSPKYLFRKEGQNVTLSCEQNLNHDAMYWYRQDPGQGLRLIYYSQIVNDFQKGDIAEGYSVSREKKESFPLTVTSAQKNPTAFYLCASARQLMNTEAFFGQGTRLTVV.

The chain employs TRBV28 and TRBJ2-7; TRBD1 aligns across 9 bases. Germline lookup yields CDR1 MDHEN and CDR2 SYDVKM. The CDR3 is made up of 15 amino acids. The junction had 8 bases not matched to a gene; V was cut back by 5 bases and J by 3 bases. Here the CDR3 reads CASSPPGQGVYEQYF. Here the CDR3 DNA reads TGTGCCAGCAGTCCCCCGGGACAGGGAGTCTACGAGCAGTACTTC.

This clone was seen once. The chain has TRBV6-5 and TRBJ2-7; unclear D gene. V lost 2 bases, J lost 5 bases, and 4 bases lay in between. Germline lookup yields CDR1 MNHEY and CDR2 SVGAGI. This CDR3 is 11 amino acids long. The DNA of the CDR3 is TGTGCCAGCAGTTACCGAAACGAGCAGTACTTC. Protein product: CASSYRNEQYF.

This chain uses TRBV9 with TRBJ1-1, with a weak D call TRBD1 (5 bases). Trimming left V 3 bases short and J 2 bases short, with 11 bases between. The germline V gene encodes CDR1 SGDLS and CDR2 YYNGEE. There are 14 residues in the CDR3. Written as DNA, the CDR3 is TGTGCCAGCAGCGCCAACGGGGCTAACACTGAAGCTTTCTTT. Protein sequence: CASSANGANTEAFF. Full variable domain (outside the CDR3, taken from reference TRBV9 and TRBJ1-1): DSGVTQTPKHLITATGQRVTLRCSPRSGDLSVYWYQQSLDQGLQFLIQYYNGEERAKGNILERFSAQQFPDLHSELNLSSLELGDSALYFCASSANGANTEAFFGQGTRLTVV.

A single count supports this clone. V and J are TRBV5-1 and TRBJ1-4; weak D call: TRBD1 (6 bases). CDR1 and CDR2 from the germline V gene are SGHRS and YFSETQ. The V end lost 4 bases, the J end lost 13 bases, and 14 bases lay between the germline ends. The CDR3 totals 12 residues. CDR3 bases: TGCGCCAGCAGCCTGACAGGCAACGTACTGTTTTTT. Amino acid sequence: CASSLTGNVLFF.

The chain recombines TRBV4-2 with TRBJ2-3; 9 positions match TRBD2. CDR3 length equals 16 residues. V was pared by 1 base and J by 2 bases, with 4 bases of the junction left unmatched. CDR1 and CDR2 (germline): LGHNA, YNFKEQ. CDR3 DNA: TGTGCCAGCAGCCAAGGGCGGGGGGGGATCACAGATACGCAGTATTTT. It is translated as CASSQGRGGITDTQYF.

This clone has just a few counts. V gene TRBV19 combines with J gene TRBJ1-1; D remains unclear. CDR3 length equals 16 residues. V was pared by 3 bases and J by 1 base, with 15 bases between. Germline lookup yields CDR1 LNHDA and CDR2 SQIVND (reference sequence). The CDR3 DNA follows: TGTGCCAGTAGTATTCAGCCGGGTCTGGGGAACACTGAAGCTTTCTTT. Translating it yields CASSIQPGLGNTEAFF.

The V gene is TRBV6-6, the J gene TRBJ1-1, with D possibly being TRBD1 (5 bases). This CDR3 is built from 13 residues. The germline CDR1 and CDR2 sequences are MNHNY and SVGAGI (reference sequence). The V and J ends lost 5 bases and 5 bases respectively, with 12 bases between them. DNA of the CDR3: TGTGCCAGCAGTACCAGGGAGAGGACTGAAGCTTTCTTT. This encodes CASSTRERTEAFF.

This clone was seen only a few times. This chain connects TRBV6-1 to TRBJ1-5; the D gene is possibly TRBD1 (6 bases). Germline V gene sequence: CDR1 MNHNS, CDR2 SASEGT. V was trimmed by 2 bases and J by 2 bases, leaving 13 bases between them. CDR3 length: 16 residues. This CDR3 reads CASSELGGAGNQPQHF. The DNA of the CDR3 is TGTGCCAGCAGTGAATTGGGGGGCGCGGGCAATCAGCCCCAGCATTTT.

The chain combines TRBV2 with TRBJ2-7; maybe TRBD2 (6 bases). Trimming took off 8 bases at V and 0 bases at J, with 23 bases between the two ends. Per the germline V gene, CDR1 is SNHLY and CDR2 is FYNNEI. The CDR3 loop spans 17 amino acids. CDR3 loop: CASPPPDGSGSSYEQYF. CDR3 nucleotides: TGTGCCAGCCCCCCCCCGGACGGTAGCGGTAGCTCCTACGAGCAGTACTTC.

The rearrangement joins TRBV30 to TRBJ2-5, with D possibly being TRBD2 (5 bases). There are 12 residues in the CDR3. The V end lost 4 bases, the J end lost 2 bases, and 8 bases lay between the germline ends. Germline V gene sequence: CDR1 GTSNPN, CDR2 SVGIG (reference sequence). CDR3 amino acids: CAWTSGQETQYF. CDR3 bases: TGTGCCTGGACGAGCGGACAAGAGACCCAGTACTTC.

This chain connects TRBV6-5 to TRBJ2-1; 8 nucleotides match TRBD1. The CDR3 consists of 15 residues. From germline, CDR1 is MNHEY and CDR2 SVGAGI. V shed 6 bases, J shed 5 bases, and the junction held 9 bases outside the gene matches. The CDR3 coding sequence is TGTGCCAGCAGCCTAACGGGACAGGTTAACAATGAGCAGTTCTTC. Translation gives CASSLTGQVNNEQFF.

The chain uses TRBV15 and TRBJ2-7, with 11 bases identical to TRBD1. The CDR3 sequence is 15 residues long. The V and J ends lost 5 bases and 3 bases, in that order; junction bases with no gene match: 6. CDR1 LNHNV and CDR2 YYDKDF come from the germline V gene (reference sequence). CDR3 sequence: CATSQRTGGIYEQYF. The CDR3 DNA follows: TGTGCCACCAGCCAGAGGACAGGGGGCATCTACGAGCAGTACTTC.

The chain is built from TRBV19 and TRBJ1-2; no clear D. V was trimmed by 1 base and J by 5 bases, leaving 8 bases between them. The CDR3 runs 13 residues. Germline V lookup: CDR1 LNHDA, CDR2 SQIVND (reference sequence). The DNA of the CDR3 is TGTGCCAGTAGTATAGGTCCGGGATATGGCTACACCTTC. Protein sequence: CASSIGPGYGYTF.